This TCR beta chain was obtained from a study of cytomegalovirus exposure and HLA in healthy donors. Donors showed nominal health when sampled, although they likely had unrecorded immune exposures. Study results and limitations: The authors later linked a missense DCLRE1C variant to TCR beta V- and J-gene trimming. 87-base-pair reads could not separate some V segments, including TRBV6-2 and TRBV6-3. Most observed TCR sequences were rare, whereas some public TCRs were detected in many donors.

With regard to this clone: Antigen: not known.

The CDR3 length is 12 residues. Germline-derived CDR1 and CDR2 are SGHRS and YFSETQ. Trimming pared 0 bases from V and 2 bases from J, leaving 3 bases between. Both 60 Vbeta primers and 13 Jbeta primers went into the PCR. This table comes from immunoSEQ multiplex PCR, and its TCRdb copy is limited to in-frame clones, with some not included. The data hold approximately 150,000 clones, with 65% to 75% observed a single time. V and J are TRBV5-1 and TRBJ2-7; no reliable D call. This clonotype was obtained from a man in his sixties in good health and CMV-seronegative. Sequencing input: PBMCs. Written as DNA, the CDR3 is TGCGCCAGCAGCTTGGACACCTACGAGCAGTACTTC. Encoded protein: CASSLDTYEQYF.